Sequencing of this T cell receptor (beta chain) was carried out in a study of spatial heterogeneity in lung cancer. As for the study in general: Raw reads contained each unique TCR and UMI combination more than ten times on average.

Time point here: sample taken at primary tumor resection. The CDR3 loop spans 14 amino acids. Trimming took 7 bases from V and 5 from J, leaving 17 bases between them. Germline values: CDR1 MDHEN, CDR2 SYDVKM. TCRdb processed the 5' RACE reads anew with MiXCR; each CDR3 protein has one entry. Counted here are roughly 40,000 distinct CDR3 sequences, about 6.8% occurring once; the ten biggest clones make up around 45%. This clonotype was counted a few times. The sequence was collected from a female donor with early-stage non-small cell lung cancer. V usage is TRBV28 and J usage is TRBJ1-1; weak D call: TRBD1 (6 bases). Sequencing used PBMCs, obtained at surgery. CDR3 region: CASNFFGGGTEAFF. The DNA of the CDR3 is TGTGCCAGCAACTTCTTCGGAGGGGGGACTGAAGCTTTCTTT.